One and the same sample provided the 5 T cell receptor beta chains below, sequenced in a study of T-cell reconstitution after alpha-beta-depleted transplantation in children. For TCRbeta, the library was prepared with unique molecular identifiers. MiXCR, run by TCRdb on the PCR reads, gives a single entry per CDR3 protein. The sample holds about 830,000 distinct CDR3 sequences; 16% are singletons and the top ten take about 5%. Here the sequenced sample was PBMCs, mostly from graft donor cells, taken 360 days after TCRalphabeta/CD19-depleted stem cell transplant. The receptors derive from a male patient aged 5 to 17 who had a stem cell transplant for acute lymphoblastic leukemia, so the T cells may come from the graft donor.

This clonotype was detected only a few times. V is TRBV15 and J is TRBJ2-1, with a tentative D call TRBD2 (6 bases). Between the trimmed V and J ends, which lost 3 bases and 9 bases, there was a span of 12 bases. Per germline, CDR1 LNHNV and CDR2 YYDKDF (reference sequence). The CDR3 length is 13 residues. Here the CDR3 reads CATSSGLLGEQFF. The CDR3 coding sequence is TGTGCCACCAGCAGCGGACTATTAGGTGAGCAGTTCTTC.

CDR3 nucleotides: TGTGCCAGCAGCTTAGGAGGGGAAGTCTACAATGAGCAGTTCTTC. Translation gives CASSLGGEVYNEQFF. The V call is TRBV5-4, the J call TRBJ2-1; a weak D match, TRBD2 (6 bases). V lost 2 bases to trimming and J lost 3 bases, with 12 bases between them. Germline CDR1 reads SGHNT; CDR2 reads YYREEE (reference sequence). CDR3 length: 15 residues.

The rearrangement uses TRBV7-9 and TRBJ2-7, with 7 positions matching TRBD1. Germline V gene data show CDR1 as SEHNR and CDR2 as FQNEAQ (reference sequence). This CDR3 is 15 amino acids long. V shed 5 bases and J 4 bases; nucleotides not matched to a gene: 11. The CDR3 is CASSLQQGMKYEQYF. DNA for the CDR3: TGTGCCAGCAGCCTTCAACAGGGGATGAAGTACGAGCAGTACTTC.

In regard to this clonotype: The junction differs from germline at one of its ends, possibly a read error. V usage is TRBV15 and J usage is TRBJ2-6; TRBD1 matches at 11 bases. The CDR3 is 15 amino acids. Per the germline V gene, CDR1 is LNHNV and CDR2 is YYDKDF (reference sequence). CDR3 in amino acids: CATSRGGTGGNVLTF. The DNA of the CDR3 is TGTGCCACCAGCAGAGGGGGGACAGGGGGCAACGTCCTGACTTTC.

V is TRBV18 and J is TRBJ2-7, with 7 bases identical to TRBD1. Germline assignment: CDR1 KGHSH and CDR2 LQKENI. CDR3 length: 14 amino acids. Unmatched junction bases numbered 5, after V lost 1 base and J lost 5 bases. The CDR3 DNA is TGTGCCAGCTCACCACTGGGACAGATTGACGAGCAGTACTTC. Amino acids: CASSPLGQIDEQYF.